This T cell receptor beta chain was retrieved from a study of Ad26.COV2.S vaccination and SARS-CoV-2 variants. Across the whole study: Ad26.COV2.S arm of COV1001 included the donor. Participants got Ad26.COV2.S intramuscularly, once or twice 56 days apart.

The method was immunoSEQ multiplex PCR; TCRdb's version includes in-frame clones alone and lacks a portion of them. The table records more than 300,000 clones, 86% of them present only once. The germline gives CDR1 LGHNA, CDR2 YSLEER. Deletions cut 1 base from V and 9 bases from J, with 11 bases between. The CDR3 has 13 amino acids. The treatment denotes: over 15 received Ad26.COV2.S at low or high dose, single or two shots; five or six received placebo; per-sample allocation not given. Samples were taken on day 63 after the first vaccine or placebo injection. What was given as vaccine was an Ad26 vector encoding Wuhan-strain SARS-CoV-2 spike. Notes on this clone: Its antigen is unknown.

Study observations and caveats: Comparable non-spike TCR breadth was observed in vaccine and placebo recipients.

The V and J genes are TRBV4-3 and TRBJ2-3, with D possibly matching TRBD1 (6 bases). Sequences were derived from peripheral blood, sampled in a trial of Ad26.COV2.S vaccine versus placebo. The TCR sequence derives from a person aged 18-60 years who received the Ad26.COV2.S COVID-19 vaccine or a placebo. Here the CDR3 DNA reads TGCGCCAGCAGCCAAGCTGAAGGACAGACGCAGTATTTT. Its protein is CASSQAEGQTQYF.